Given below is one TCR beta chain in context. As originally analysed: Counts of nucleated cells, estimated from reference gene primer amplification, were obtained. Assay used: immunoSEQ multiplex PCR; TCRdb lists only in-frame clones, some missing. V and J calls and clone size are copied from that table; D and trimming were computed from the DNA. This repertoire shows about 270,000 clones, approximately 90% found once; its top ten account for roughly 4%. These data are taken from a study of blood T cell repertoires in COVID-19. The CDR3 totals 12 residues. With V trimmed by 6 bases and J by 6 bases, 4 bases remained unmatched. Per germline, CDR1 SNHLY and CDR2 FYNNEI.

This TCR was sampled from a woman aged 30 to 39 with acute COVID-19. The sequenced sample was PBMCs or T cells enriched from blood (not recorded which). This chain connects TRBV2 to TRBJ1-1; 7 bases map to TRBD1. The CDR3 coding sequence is TGTGCCAGCAGAGACGACAGGGCTGAAGCTTTCTTT. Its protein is CASRDDRAEAFF.